These 18 T cell receptor beta chains came from one sample sequenced in a study of Graves' ophthalmopathy and Graves' hyperthyroidism (dated 2018 in TCRdb). Sequencing instrument: Illumina HiSeq 2000. For repertoire sequencing, TCR beta CDR3 regions were amplified from RNA transcripts. A first-round RT-PCR used HTBI primers with the Qiagen OneStep RT-PCR kit, followed by a second-round multiplex PCR, size selection and purification. Using fastp at Q25 and MiXCR, TCRdb reprocessed the public reads and kept productive beta chains. Each CDR3 protein gets just one entry, which takes the most common genes and DNA from the rows behind it. This sample lists some 150,000 distinct CDR3 sequences; roughly two fifths were detected once. Roughly 8.9% of the sample is in the top ten clones. Sequenced sample: peripheral blood. Receptors originate from a man aged 30 to 45 with Graves' ophthalmopathy. Donor details come from another sample of the same person, matched by shared clones.

The rearrangement joins TRBV12-3 or TRBV12-4 to TRBJ1-3; D unclear. Trimming took 7 bases from V and 0 from J, leaving 10 bases between them. This CDR3 contains 14 residues. The CDR3 region has the DNA TGTGCCAGCAACCCACATAGCTCTGGAAACACCATATATTTT. Translation: CASNPHSSGNTIYF.

This clonotype was seen repeatedly, ten times or more. The chain has TRBV25-1 and TRBJ2-5; possible D gene TRBD2, 6 bases. Germline loops: CDR1 MGHDK, CDR2 SYGVNS. The V end was cut by 5 bases, the J end by 2 bases, with 15 bases between. This CDR3 has 15 amino acids. The CDR3 here is CASSREGGAQETQYF. In DNA form, the CDR3 reads TGTGCCAGCAGTCGCGAGGGAGGAGCTCAAGAGACCCAGTACTTC.

The chain uses TRBV6-2 or TRBV6-3 and TRBJ2-7; TRBD1 matches at 10 bases. This CDR3 contains 14 residues. The germline V gene encodes CDR1 MNHEY and CDR2 SVGEGT. The J segment lost 7 bases and the V segment lost 6 bases, leaving 9 bases of the junction unmatched. CDR3 DNA: TGTGCCAGCAGCGCTTGGACAGGGGGTGAGGAGCAGTACTTC. It is translated as CASSAWTGGEEQYF.

This clonotype was seen at least ten times. This chain joins TRBV6-2 or TRBV6-3 and TRBJ1-5; the match to TRBD1 covers 8 bases. Trimming cost V 6 bases and J 2 bases; bases outside gene matches: 6. Germline CDR1 is MNHEY and CDR2 is SVGEGT. CDR3 size: 15 residues. The CDR3 DNA sequence: TGTGCCAGCAGCCAGGACAGGGTGGGCAATCAGCCCCAGCATTTT. Translation: CASSQDRVGNQPQHF.

Concerning this clonotype: As the CDR3 is not closed by the conserved phenylalanine or tryptophan, this likely results from a read error. The CDR3 protein is CASRLGQGVYEQYL. The CDR3 DNA follows: TGTGCCAGCAGATTGGGACAGGGAGTCTACGAGCAGTACCTC. The rearrangement joins TRBV6-1 to TRBJ2-7, with 9 nucleotides matching TRBD1. V lost 6 bases and J lost 3; bases outside the gene matches: 6. The CDR3 consists of 14 residues. CDR1 and CDR2 from the germline V gene are MNHNS and SASEGT.

This clonotype was counted many times. The chain uses TRBV30 and TRBJ2-7; maybe TRBD1 (5 bases). CDR1 GTSNPN and CDR2 SVGIG come from the germline V gene (reference sequence). The CDR3 totals 14 residues. The V end lost 0 bases, the J end lost 1 base, and 10 bases lay between the germline ends. The CDR3 coding sequence is TGTGCCTGGAGTGTACGGCAGGGATCCTACGAGCAGTACTTC. Its translation is CAWSVRQGSYEQYF.

In its sample, this clonotype was seen once. J is TRBJ1-5 and V is TRBV6-2 or TRBV6-3, with D unclear. The CDR3 is made up of 14 amino acids. The V and J ends lost 7 bases and 5 bases respectively, with 15 bases between them. Germline CDR1 and CDR2: MNHEY and SVGEGT. The CDR3 protein is CASTPGGRDQPQHF. CDR3 bases: TGTGCCAGCACCCCAGGAGGGCGGGATCAGCCCCAGCATTTT.

The chain combines TRBV19 with TRBJ1-5; the D gene is possibly TRBD1 (6 bases). CDR1 is LNHDA and CDR2 is SQIVND in the germline V gene (reference sequence). This CDR3 contains 16 residues. The V end was cut by 8 bases, the J end by 1 base, with 18 bases between. CDR3 bases: TGTGCCAGTGTGCCAAGCAGGGGACGGAGCAATCAGCCCCAGCATTTT. Protein sequence: CASVPSRGRSNQPQHF. Filled out from reference TRBV19 and TRBJ1-5, the complete variable domain reads DGGITQSPKYLFRKEGQNVTLSCEQNLNHDAMYWYRQDPGQGLRLIYYSQIVNDFQKGDIAEGYSVSREKKESFPLTVTSAQKNPTAFYLCASVPSRGRSNQPQHFGDGTRLSIL.

This clonotype was detected only a few times. This sequence joins TRBV12-3 or TRBV12-4 and TRBJ1-2, with 9 bases identical to TRBD1. The CDR3 sequence is 15 residues long. The V and J ends lost 10 bases and 6 bases, in that order; junction bases with no gene match: 15. The CDR3 bases are TGTGCCACCGGGACAGGGAGGACTCCGGGGAATGGCTACACCTTC. This sequence encodes CATGTGRTPGNGYTF.

This rearrangement joins TRBV27 to TRBJ2-7, with 7 bases lining up with TRBD1. CDR1 and CDR2 from the germline V gene are MNHEY and SMNVEV (reference sequence). The CDR3 has 17 amino acids. V gave up 6 bases and J gave up 0 bases; unmatched junction bases: 14. The CDR3 reads CASRPGPRTGYSYEQYF. The CDR3, as DNA: TGTGCCAGCAGACCGGGACCTCGGACAGGATACTCCTACGAGCAGTACTTC.

This clonotype was seen at least ten times. The chain uses TRBV19 and TRBJ1-1, with unresolved D. V was pared by 2 bases and J by 6 bases, with 10 bases between. The germline V gene encodes CDR1 LNHDA and CDR2 SQIVND (reference sequence). This CDR3 comprises 13 residues. CDR3 in DNA: TGTGCCAGTAGTATAAATAGCCTATCTGAAGCTTTCTTT. Translation: CASSINSLSEAFF.

The gene calls are TRBV7-8 and TRBJ1-3; D gene uncertain. Germline CDR1 SGHVS, CDR2 FQNEAQ. Trimming pared 2 bases from V and 0 bases from J, leaving 8 bases between. The CDR3 covers 15 residues. This CDR3 reads CASSLQESSGNTIYF. The CDR3 region has the DNA TGTGCCAGCAGCTTACAGGAAAGCTCTGGAAACACCATATATTTT.

This clonotype was seen repeatedly, ten times or more. J is TRBJ1-1 and V is TRBV7-9, with 7 bases that match TRBD1. V dropped 5 bases and J dropped 2; count of bases not matched to a gene: 11. This CDR3 has 16 amino acids. Germline V lookup: CDR1 SEHNR, CDR2 FQNEAQ (reference sequence). CDR3 residues: CASSRISTGSNTEAFF. In nucleotides, the CDR3 is TGTGCCAGCAGCCGGATATCGACAGGGAGTAACACTGAAGCTTTCTTT.

This chain's CDR3 is CSSGDLNTEAFF. For the CDR3, the DNA is TGCAGCTCTGGAGACCTGAACACTGAAGCTTTCTTT. This chain joins TRBV29-1 and TRBJ1-1, with D unclear. V lost 8 bases to trimming and J lost 0 bases, with 10 bases between them. Germline V gives CDR1 SQVTM, CDR2 ANQGSEA. This CDR3 contains 12 residues.

Relative to its sample, this clonotype is medium-sized. This chain joins TRBV2 and TRBJ2-5; the match to TRBD1 covers 10 bases. The CDR3 contains 14 residues. The germline CDR1 and CDR2 sequences are SNHLY and FYNNEI. J lost 4 bases, V lost 6 bases, and 5 bases had no gene match. The chain's CDR3 is CASSHDRGRETQYF. CDR3 coding DNA: TGTGCCAGCAGCCACGACAGGGGGCGAGAGACCCAGTACTTC.

Many counts were recorded for this clonotype. The rearrangement links TRBV11-2 to TRBJ2-7; weak D call: TRBD1 (8 bases). Trimming pared 2 bases from V and 4 bases from J, leaving 15 bases between. The CDR3 sequence is 15 residues long. CDR1 and CDR2 (germline): SGHAT, FQNNGV. CDR3 DNA: TGTGCCAGCAGCTTAATACAGGGGGGGGGTTACGAGCAGTACTTC. Translation: CASSLIQGGGYEQYF.

The sample holds many counts of this clonotype. This sequence joins TRBV24-1 and TRBJ2-2; 8 bases fit TRBD2. Germline CDR1 and CDR2: KGHDR and SFDVKD. The CDR3 is 16 amino acids. J lost 2 bases, V lost 1 base, and 2 bases had no gene match. CDR3 DNA sequence: TGTGCCACCAGTGATTTAACTAGCGGTAACACCGGGGAGCTGTTTTTT. Translated, it gives CATSDLTSGNTGELFF.

This clonotype was detected many times. The rearrangement uses TRBV27 and TRBJ1-6; D not certain. V lost 3 bases, J lost 8 bases, and 5 bases lay in between. This CDR3 is 12 amino acids long. In germline, CDR1 is MNHEY, CDR2 SMNVEV (reference sequence). CDR3 bases: TGTGCCAGCAGTTTCCCCGATTCACCCCTCCACTTT. Protein sequence: CASSFPDSPLHF.